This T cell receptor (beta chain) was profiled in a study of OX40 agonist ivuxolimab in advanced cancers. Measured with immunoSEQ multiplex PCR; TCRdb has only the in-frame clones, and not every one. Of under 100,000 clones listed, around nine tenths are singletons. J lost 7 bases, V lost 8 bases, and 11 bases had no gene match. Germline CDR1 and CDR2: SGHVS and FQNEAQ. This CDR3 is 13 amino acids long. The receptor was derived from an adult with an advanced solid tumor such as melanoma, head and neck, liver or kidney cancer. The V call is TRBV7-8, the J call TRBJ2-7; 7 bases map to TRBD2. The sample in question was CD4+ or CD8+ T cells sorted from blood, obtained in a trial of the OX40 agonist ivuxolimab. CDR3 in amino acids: CASSQGRVGEQYF. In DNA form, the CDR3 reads TGTGCCAGCTCCCAAGGGAGGGTAGGAGAGCAGTACTTC. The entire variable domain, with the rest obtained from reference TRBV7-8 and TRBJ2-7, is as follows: GAGVSQSPRYKVAKRGQDVALRCDPISGHVSLFWYQQALGQGPEFLTYFQNEAQLDKSGLPSDRFFAERPEGSVSTLKIQRTQQEDSAVYLCASSQGRVGEQYFGPGTRLTVT.